This T cell receptor (beta chain) was documented in a study of CD8+CD57+ T cells in acquired aplastic anemia. The overall study: DNA recovered from sorted CD4+ and CD8+ cells had a mean of 3.2 ug. Healthy CD8+ samples averaged around 12 million reads. Study-wide findings and caveats: About 30 CD8+ CDR3 sequences occurred in both the patients and the controls. Patients did not significantly differ from controls in CD8+ Simpson's diversity.

Ten or more counts support this clonotype. Its antigen is not identified. CDR1 is SQVTM, CDR2 ANQGSEA, per germline. The CDR3 covers 13 residues. V lost 4 bases and J lost 6; bases outside the gene matches: 6. Researchers used genomic DNA as the template to profile TCR beta VDJ and CDR3. In TCRdb, the reads were re-called with MiXCR into one record per CDR3 protein. The repertoire includes under 200,000 distinct CDR3 sequences, 55% to 70% of them detected once, and 35% to 50% sits in the top ten. This TCR derives from a human donor in good health. The sample was sorted CD4+, CD8+, or CD8+CD57+ T cells (not recorded which) from PBMCs. V usage is TRBV29-1 and J usage is TRBJ1-5; 7 nucleotides align to TRBD1. The CDR3 region has the DNA TGCAGCGTTGGCGCAAGGGGGCCTCAGCCCCAGCATTTT. This sequence encodes CSVGARGPQPQHF. Full variable domain (missing parts from reference TRBV29-1 and TRBJ1-5): SAVISQKPSRDICQRGTSLTIQCQVDSQVTMMFWYRQQPGQSLTLIATANQGSEATYESGFVIDKFPISRPNLTFSTLTVSNMSPEDSSIYLCSVGARGPQPQHFGDGTRLSIL.